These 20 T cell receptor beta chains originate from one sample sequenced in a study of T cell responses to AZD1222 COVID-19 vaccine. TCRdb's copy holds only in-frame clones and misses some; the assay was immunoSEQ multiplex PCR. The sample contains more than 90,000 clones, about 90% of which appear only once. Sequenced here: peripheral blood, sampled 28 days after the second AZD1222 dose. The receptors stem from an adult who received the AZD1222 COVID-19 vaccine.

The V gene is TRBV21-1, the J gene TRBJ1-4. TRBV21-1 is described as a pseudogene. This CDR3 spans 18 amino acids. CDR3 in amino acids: CASSNQKNDYKNGEKLFF. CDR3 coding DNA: TGTGCCAGCAGCAATCAGAAAAACGACTACAAGAACGGTGAAAAACTGTTTTTT.

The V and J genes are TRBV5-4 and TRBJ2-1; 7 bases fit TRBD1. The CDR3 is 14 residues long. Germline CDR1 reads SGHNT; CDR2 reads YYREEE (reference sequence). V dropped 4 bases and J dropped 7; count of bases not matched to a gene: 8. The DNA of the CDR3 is TGTGCCAGCAGCCCTCCGACAGGGTTAAATGAGCAGTTCTTC. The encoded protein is CASSPPTGLNEQFF.

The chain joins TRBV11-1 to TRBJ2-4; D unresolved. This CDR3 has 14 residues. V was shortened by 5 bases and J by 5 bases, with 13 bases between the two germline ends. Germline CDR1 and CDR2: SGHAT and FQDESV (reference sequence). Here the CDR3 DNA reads TGTGCCAGCAGCCGAGTAAGGACGGAAAACATTCAGTACTTC. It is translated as CASSRVRTENIQYF.

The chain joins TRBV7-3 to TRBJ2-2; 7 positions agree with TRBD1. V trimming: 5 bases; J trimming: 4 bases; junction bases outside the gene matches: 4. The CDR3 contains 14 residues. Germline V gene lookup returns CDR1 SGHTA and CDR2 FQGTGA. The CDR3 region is CASSRAGGTGELFF. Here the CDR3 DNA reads TGTGCCAGCAGCCGAGCAGGGGGCACCGGGGAGCTGTTTTTT.

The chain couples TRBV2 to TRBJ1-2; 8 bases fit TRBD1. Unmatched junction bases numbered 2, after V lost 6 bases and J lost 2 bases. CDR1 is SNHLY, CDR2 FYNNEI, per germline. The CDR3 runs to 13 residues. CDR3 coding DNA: TGTGCCAGCAGGAGACAGGGGAACTATGGCTACACCTTC. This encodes CASRRQGNYGYTF.

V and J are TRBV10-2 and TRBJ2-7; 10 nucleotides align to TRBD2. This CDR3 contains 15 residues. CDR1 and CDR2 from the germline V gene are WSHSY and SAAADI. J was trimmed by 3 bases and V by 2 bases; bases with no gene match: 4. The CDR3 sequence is CASSEASGGYYEQYF. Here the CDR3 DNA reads TGCGCCAGCAGTGAGGCTAGCGGGGGTTACTACGAGCAGTACTTC.

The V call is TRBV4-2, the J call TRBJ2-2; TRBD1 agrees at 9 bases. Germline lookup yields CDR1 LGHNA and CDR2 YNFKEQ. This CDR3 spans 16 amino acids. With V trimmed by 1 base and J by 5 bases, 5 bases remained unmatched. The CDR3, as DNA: TGTGCCAGCAGCCAAGGGACAGGGGTTGGGACCGGGGAGCTGTTTTTT. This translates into CASSQGTGVGTGELFF.

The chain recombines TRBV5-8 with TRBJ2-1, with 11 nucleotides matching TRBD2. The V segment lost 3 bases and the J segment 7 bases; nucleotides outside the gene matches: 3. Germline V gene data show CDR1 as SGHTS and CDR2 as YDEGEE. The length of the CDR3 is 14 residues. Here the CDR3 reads CASSSWTSGNEQFF. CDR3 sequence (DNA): TGTGCCAGCAGCTCATGGACTAGCGGGAATGAGCAGTTCTTC.

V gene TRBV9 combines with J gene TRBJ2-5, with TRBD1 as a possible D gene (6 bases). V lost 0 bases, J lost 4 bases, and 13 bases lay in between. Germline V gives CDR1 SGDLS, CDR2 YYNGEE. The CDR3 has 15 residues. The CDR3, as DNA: TGTGCCAGCAGCGTAGCTTTCAGGGGCGCAGAGACCCAGTACTTC. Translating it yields CASSVAFRGAETQYF.

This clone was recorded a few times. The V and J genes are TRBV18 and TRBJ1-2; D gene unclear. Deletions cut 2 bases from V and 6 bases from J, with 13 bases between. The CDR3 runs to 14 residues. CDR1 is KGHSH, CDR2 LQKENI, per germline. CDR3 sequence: CASSPRMVEDGYTF. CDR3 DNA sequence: TGTGCCAGCTCACCAAGAATGGTCGAAGATGGCTACACCTTC.

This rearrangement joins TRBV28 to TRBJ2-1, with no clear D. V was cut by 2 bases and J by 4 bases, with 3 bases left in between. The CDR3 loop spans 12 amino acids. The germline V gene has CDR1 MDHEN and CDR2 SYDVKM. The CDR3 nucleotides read TGTGCCAGCAGTTTACGTTACAATGAGCAGTTCTTC. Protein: CASSLRYNEQFF.

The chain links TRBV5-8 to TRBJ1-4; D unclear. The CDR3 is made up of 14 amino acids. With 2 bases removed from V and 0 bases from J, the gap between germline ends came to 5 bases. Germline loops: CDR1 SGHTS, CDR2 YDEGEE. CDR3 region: CASSFWATNEKLFF. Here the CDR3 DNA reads TGTGCCAGCAGCTTTTGGGCAACTAATGAAAAACTGTTTTTT.

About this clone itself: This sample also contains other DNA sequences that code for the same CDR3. In DNA, the CDR3 is TGCGCCAGCAGCTTTAGCGGGAGGGGGTACGAGCAGTACTTC. This gives the protein CASSFSGRGYEQYF. The V call is TRBV5-1, the J call TRBJ2-7; 11 nucleotides match TRBD2. The V and J ends lost 2 bases and 4 bases, in that order; junction bases with no gene match: 2. The length of the CDR3 is 14 residues. Germline CDR1 and CDR2: SGHRS and YFSETQ.

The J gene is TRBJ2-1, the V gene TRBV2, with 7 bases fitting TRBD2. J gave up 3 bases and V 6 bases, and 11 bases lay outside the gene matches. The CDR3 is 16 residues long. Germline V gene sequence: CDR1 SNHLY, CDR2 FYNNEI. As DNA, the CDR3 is TGTGCCAGCAGGTTGGCTAGCGGAACAGTCTACAATGAGCAGTTCTTC. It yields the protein CASRLASGTVYNEQFF.

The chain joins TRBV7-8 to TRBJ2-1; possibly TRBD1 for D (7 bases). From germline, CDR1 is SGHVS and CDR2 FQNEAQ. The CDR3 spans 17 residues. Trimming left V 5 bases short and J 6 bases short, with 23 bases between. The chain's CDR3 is CASSPVFKAGGPNEQFF. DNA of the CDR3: TGTGCCAGCAGCCCAGTATTTAAGGCAGGGGGGCCCAATGAGCAGTTCTTC.

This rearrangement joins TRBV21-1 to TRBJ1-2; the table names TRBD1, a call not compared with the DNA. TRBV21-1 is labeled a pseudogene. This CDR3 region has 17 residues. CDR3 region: CASSKYTGTSNNYGYTF. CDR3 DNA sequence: TGTGCCAGCAGCAAGTACACCGGGACATCCAATAACTATGGCTACACCTTC.

This chain's CDR3 is CASSQDPESLSGANVLTF. The CDR3 DNA reads TGCGCCAGCAGCCAAGATCCGGAAAGCCTCTCTGGGGCCAACGTCCTGACTTTC. The chain links TRBV4-1 to TRBJ2-6; D is unresolved. Between the trimmed V and J ends, which lost 0 bases and 0 bases, there was a span of 12 bases. The CDR3 extends over 18 amino acids. CDR1 is MGHRA, CDR2 YSYEKL, per germline.

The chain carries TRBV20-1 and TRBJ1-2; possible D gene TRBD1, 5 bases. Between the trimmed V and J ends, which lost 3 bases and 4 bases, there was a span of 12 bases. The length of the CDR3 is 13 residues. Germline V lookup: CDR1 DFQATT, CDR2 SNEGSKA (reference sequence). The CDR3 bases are TGCAGTGCTAGTTTCACAGGCACCTATGGCTACACCTTC. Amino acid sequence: CSASFTGTYGYTF.

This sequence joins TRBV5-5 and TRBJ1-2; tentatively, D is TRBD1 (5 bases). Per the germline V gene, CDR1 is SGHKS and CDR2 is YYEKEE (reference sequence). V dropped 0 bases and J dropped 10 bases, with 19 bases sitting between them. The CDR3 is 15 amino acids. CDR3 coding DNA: TGTGCCAGCAGCTTGGACCCCTCCGTGGGGGGACTCTACACCTTC. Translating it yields CASSLDPSVGGLYTF.

The CDR3 DNA is TGTGCCAGCAGTGAATTGGGGGGAATTAGGGGGCGCGCAGCGGATACGCAGTATTTT. It yields the protein CASSELGGIRGRAADTQYF. V is TRBV6-1 and J is TRBJ2-3, with a weak D call TRBD1 (7 bases). Trimming pared 2 bases from V and 6 bases from J, leaving 27 bases between. This CDR3 has 19 amino acids. Germline assignment: CDR1 MNHNS and CDR2 SASEGT.